The present T cell receptor beta chain was sequenced within a study of blood T cell repertoires in COVID-19. In the study overall: COVID-19 samples, acute and convalescent, were from the United States, Italy and Spain. T cells, B-cell-depleted T cells, or PBMCs supplied cDNA or gDNA.

Per the original data handling: Reference gene primer amplification gave nucleated cell count estimates. Repertoires were generated with immunoSEQ multiplex PCR, while TCRdb's copy carries only in-frame clones and drops some. The V and J calls and the clone size are those of that table, but D and trimming were determined from the DNA. The sample consists of under 150,000 clones, 76% of them appearing once. Germline V CDR1 and CDR2: SEHNR, FQNEAQ (reference sequence). This CDR3 has 15 residues. V gave up 2 bases and J gave up 5 bases; unmatched junction bases: 5. Material: peripheral blood. V is TRBV7-9 and J is TRBJ2-3; 9 bases agree with TRBD2. The TCR originated in a woman aged 80 or over with active or convalescent COVID-19. CDR3 sequence reads: CASSLKRGERDTQYF. The CDR3 DNA is TGTGCCAGCAGCTTAAAGCGGGGGGAAAGAGATACGCAGTATTTT.